What follows describes a single TCR beta chain. No antigen is known for it. The sample comes from a study of cytomegalovirus exposure and HLA in healthy donors. Study results and limitations: Most TCR sequences showed up rarely, but some public TCRs showed up in many donors.

This PCR relied on a set of 60 Vbeta primers and 13 Jbeta primers. TCRdb's copy holds only in-frame clones and misses some; the assay was immunoSEQ multiplex PCR. The sample holds 150,000 to 200,000 clones, 65% to 80% seen once. Likely unrecorded immune exposures existed in these nominally healthy donors. This receptor was identified in a young man in good health and CMV-seropositive. Input material: PBMCs.

The CDR3 region is CASSLSGGGGDTQYF. The CDR3 nucleotides are TGTGCCAGCAGTTTGTCAGGGGGCGGCGGAGATACGCAGTATTTT. This rearrangement joins TRBV28 to TRBJ2-3; 8 bases match TRBD1. The germline V gene has CDR1 MDHEN and CDR2 SYDVKM. The trim removed 3 bases at V and 5 bases at J, leaving 7 bases unmatched. CDR3 length equals 15 residues.